This section outlines one T cell receptor beta chain sequence together with its context. The sample comes from a study of cytomegalovirus exposure and HLA in healthy donors. The CDR3 contains 15 residues. Trimming shortened V by 6 bases and J by 2 bases, and 14 bases separated the two germline ends. Germline V CDR1 and CDR2: MNHEY, SMNVEV (reference sequence). In the PCR, 60 Vbeta and 13 Jbeta primers were used. TCRdb's copy holds only in-frame clones and misses some; the assay was immunoSEQ multiplex PCR. The table shows tens of thousands of clones, with about 76% occurring only once. The TCR comes from a male donor in good health and CMV-seropositive. Sample: PBMCs. This chain links TRBV27 with TRBJ1-5, with D possibly being TRBD1 (6 bases). For the CDR3, the DNA is TGTGCCAGCAGGGAACAGGGCCGGGGCAATCAGCCCCAGCATTTT. Translating gives CASREQGRGNQPQHF.